Given below is one T cell receptor beta chain in context. The data were obtained in a study of technical replicates of blood from four donors. Germline V CDR1 and CDR2: SQVTM, ANQGSEA. This CDR3 has 16 residues. V gave up 6 bases and J gave up 8 bases; unmatched junction bases: 13. TCRdb's table, derived via immunoSEQ multiplex PCR, lists solely in-frame clones and lacks some. The table lists just over 70,000 clones, over 85% of them singletons. The sample consisted of T cells isolated from PBMCs. V usage is TRBV29-1 and J usage is TRBJ2-1, with 13 bases identical to TRBD2. The sequence came from a human donor in good health. The CDR3 here is CSVVGLAGVFTYEQFF. The CDR3 coding sequence is TGCAGCGTGGTAGGACTAGCGGGAGTTTTTACCTATGAGCAGTTCTTC.